The next 24 T cell receptor beta chains were all read from a single sample in a study of beta chain features in type 1 diabetes. Expressed TCRB transcripts were sequenced because the isolated RNA had all been reverse transcribed beforehand. This table comes from immunoSEQ multiplex PCR, and its TCRdb copy is limited to in-frame clones, with some not included. The sample contains 500,000 to 700,000 clones, around 15% of which appear only once. Sequenced: naive CD4+ T cells from blood. Source of these receptors: a man aged 18 to 30 in good health.

As DNA, the CDR3 is TGTGCCAGCAGCGTAAATCCAGCAGGACCCTATGGCTACACCTTC. Protein: CASSVNPAGPYGYTF. The chain recombines TRBV9 with TRBJ1-2; D is unclear. This CDR3 has 15 amino acids. Germline assignment: CDR1 SGDLS and CDR2 YYNGEE. V dropped 1 base and J dropped 4 bases, with 14 bases sitting between them.

The sample holds a few counts of this clone. This sequence joins TRBV6-6 and TRBJ2-6; no clear D gene. Germline V lookup: CDR1 MNHNY, CDR2 SVGAGI (reference sequence). The CDR3 loop spans 16 amino acids. The V gene lost 0 bases and the J gene lost 4 bases, with 10 bases spanning the gap. In nucleotides, the CDR3 is TGTGCCAGCAGTTACTCGAAGAGAGCCGGGGCCAACGTCCTGACTTTC. Its protein product is CASSYSKRAGANVLTF.

There are a few counts of this clone. The rearrangement uses TRBV11-3 and TRBJ2-1; unclear D gene. The germline gives CDR1 SGHNT, CDR2 YENEEA. The CDR3 loop spans 14 amino acids. Between the trimmed V and J ends, which lost 5 bases and 7 bases, there was a span of 15 bases. CDR3 residues: CASSALHKRNEQFF. CDR3 in DNA: TGTGCCAGCAGCGCATTACATAAGCGTAATGAGCAGTTCTTC.

The chain carries TRBV25-1 and TRBJ2-3, with D unresolved. There are 11 residues in the CDR3. Trimming pared 9 bases from V and 6 bases from J, leaving 10 bases between. From germline, CDR1 is MGHDK and CDR2 SYGVNS. The CDR3 sequence: CASSNADTQYF. The CDR3 nucleotides read TGTGCCAGTTCGAATGCGGATACGCAGTATTTT.

As for this clone: Within the sample, other DNA sequences also encode this same CDR3. The chain combines TRBV7-9 with TRBJ2-3, with TRBD2 identical over 10 bases. This CDR3 spans 16 amino acids. Germline V CDR1 and CDR2: SEHNR, FQNEAQ (reference sequence). With V trimmed by 5 bases and J by 0 bases, 5 bases remained unmatched. In DNA form, the CDR3 reads TGTGCCAGCAGCCTCGGACTAGCGGCTAGCACAGATACGCAGTATTTT. It is translated as CASSLGLAASTDTQYF. Together with reference TRBV7-9 and TRBJ2-3, the CDR3 gives the full variable domain: DTGVSQNPRHKITKRGQNVTFRCDPISEHNRLYWYRQTLGQGPEFLTYFQNEAQLEKSRLLSDRFSAERPKGSFSTLEIQRTEQGDSAMYLCASSLGLAASTDTQYFGPGTRLTVL.

This chain joins TRBV30 and TRBJ1-2; TRBD1 might be the D (5 bases). The CDR3 length is 14 residues. With 3 bases removed from V and 2 bases from J, the gap between germline ends came to 13 bases. Germline CDR1 and CDR2: GTSNPN and SVGIG (reference sequence). CDR3 residues: CAWRGRLGNYGYTF. The CDR3 DNA reads TGTGCCTGGAGGGGACGTCTAGGCAACTATGGCTACACCTTC.

With respect to this clone: This sample includes further DNA sequences coding for the same CDR3. V gene TRBV14 combines with J gene TRBJ1-1, with D possibly being TRBD1 (5 bases). This CDR3 is built from 13 residues. With 5 bases removed from V and 0 bases from J, the gap between germline ends came to 7 bases. Looked up from germline, CDR1 is SGHDN and CDR2 is FVKESK. The CDR3 protein is CASSSGLNTEAFF. The CDR3 DNA sequence: TGTGCCAGCAGCTCAGGGTTGAACACTGAAGCTTTCTTT.

CDR3 in DNA: TGTGCCAGCAGCTCGCTTGACAGCGCAAATGAAAAACTGTTTTTT. Its protein is CASSSLDSANEKLFF. J is TRBJ1-4 and V is TRBV5-4, with D perhaps matching TRBD1 (5 bases). This CDR3 has 15 amino acids. Germline CDR1 and CDR2: SGHNT and YYREEE (reference sequence). V shed 3 bases and J shed 5 bases, with 14 bases lying between them. Using reference TRBV5-4 and TRBJ1-4 for the parts outside the CDR3, the full variable domain is ETGVTQSPTHLIKTRGQQVTLRCSSQSGHNTVSWYQQALGQGPQFIFQYYREEENGRGNFPPRFSGLQFPNYSSELNVNALELDDSALYLCASSSLDSANEKLFFGSGTQLSVL.

This clone was picked up a small number of times. CDR3 in amino acids: CASSLDFTGNQPQHF. Written as DNA, the CDR3 is TGTGCCAGCAGCTTAGATTTTACCGGGAATCAGCCCCAGCATTTT. This rearrangement joins TRBV11-2 to TRBJ1-5; D is ambiguous. With 0 bases removed from V and 4 bases from J, the gap between germline ends came to 10 bases. Germline CDR1 and CDR2: SGHAT and FQNNGV. The CDR3 sequence is 15 residues long.

This clone was counted a few times. The V call is TRBV2, the J call TRBJ1-2; no firm D call. Per germline, CDR1 SNHLY and CDR2 FYNNEI. V was cut by 3 bases and J by 8 bases, with 4 bases left in between. This CDR3 has 10 residues. CDR3 in amino acids: CASSEKGYTF. The CDR3 DNA reads as TGTGCCAGCAGTGAGAAGGGCTACACCTTC.

This clone was seen a handful of times. This chain joins TRBV7-2 and TRBJ1-5; TRBD1 matches at 7 bases. Germline lookup yields CDR1 SGHTA and CDR2 FQGNSA. J lost 2 bases, V lost 5 bases, and 6 bases had no gene match. The CDR3 runs to 15 residues. CDR3 DNA: TGTGCCAGCAGCGTAAAAGGGGGCGGCAATCAGCCCCAGCATTTT. Translated, it gives CASSVKGGGNQPQHF.

This clone was detected ten times or more. This chain uses TRBV2 with TRBJ2-1, with D tentatively TRBD1 (5 bases). The CDR3 extends over 13 amino acids. The V end lost 7 bases, the J end lost 16 bases, and 23 bases lay between the germline ends. Germline V gene sequence: CDR1 SNHLY, CDR2 FYNNEI. The DNA of the CDR3 is TGTGCCAGCATCCCCCAGCCAGGGCTAGTCTTATTCTTC. It is translated as CASIPQPGLVLFF. Supplemented by reference TRBV2 and TRBJ2-1, the full variable domain reads EPEVTQTPSHQVTQMGQEVILRCVPISNHLYFYWYRQILGQKVEFLVSFYNNEISEKSEIFDDQFSVERPDGSNFTLKIRSTKLEDSAMYFCASIPQPGLVLFFGPGTRLTVL.

V and J are TRBV5-4 and TRBJ2-3; 7 positions match TRBD2. Trimming removed 4 bases from V and 5 bases from J; junction bases left unmatched: 7. Germline loops: CDR1 SGHNT, CDR2 YYREEE (reference sequence). The CDR3 covers 14 residues. The CDR3 spells CASSVGPGGDTQYF. CDR3 bases: TGTGCCAGCAGCGTCGGACCGGGGGGAGATACGCAGTATTTT.

The chain employs TRBV19 and TRBJ2-7; D may be TRBD2 (6 bases). V was pared by 3 bases and J by 0 bases, with 9 bases between. Germline lookup yields CDR1 LNHDA and CDR2 SQIVND (reference sequence). The CDR3 consists of 14 residues. In DNA, the CDR3 is TGTGCCAGTAGTATTCGGGGGAACTCCTACGAGCAGTACTTC. This sequence encodes CASSIRGNSYEQYF.

The table lists this clone with many counts. This rearrangement joins TRBV10-3 to TRBJ2-1, with a tentative D call TRBD2 (5 bases). CDR1 is ENHRY, CDR2 SYGVKD, per germline. The CDR3 runs to 12 residues. V lost 2 bases, J lost 13 bases, and 12 bases lay in between. This CDR3 reads CAISERAAIQFF. Here the CDR3 DNA reads TGTGCCATCAGTGAGAGAGCGGCAATCCAGTTCTTC.

This clone was recorded a few times. This chain connects TRBV4-3 to TRBJ1-1; the match to TRBD1 covers 7 bases. Germline values: CDR1 LGHNA, CDR2 YSLEER. Trimming cost V 0 bases and J 2 bases; bases outside gene matches: 6. The CDR3 is 16 amino acids. In DNA, the CDR3 is TGCGCCAGCAGCCAAGATAAGAGGGGGCACAACACTGAAGCTTTCTTT. Amino acid sequence: CASSQDKRGHNTEAFF.

The chain combines TRBV28 with TRBJ1-2, with TRBD1 as a possible D gene (5 bases). Trimming took 6 bases from V and 1 from J, leaving 9 bases between them. CDR3 length equals 13 residues. Germline CDR1 and CDR2: MDHEN and SYDVKM. Here the CDR3 reads CASRLDNNYGYTF. The CDR3 region has the DNA TGTGCCAGCAGATTGGACAATAACTATGGCTACACCTTC.

The chain combines TRBV12-5 with TRBJ2-3; D is uncertain. This CDR3 comprises 13 residues. Trimming took 1 base from V and 6 from J, leaving 8 bases between them. CDR1 LGHNT and CDR2 FRNRAP come from the germline V gene. The CDR3 loop is CASGLGKGDTQYF. CDR3 nucleotides: TGTGCTAGTGGTTTGGGAAAGGGTGATACGCAGTATTTT. The full variable domain, its missing parts supplied by reference TRBV12-5 and TRBJ2-3, is DARVTQTPRHKVTEMGQEVTMRCQPILGHNTVFWYRQTMMQGLELLAYFRNRAPLDDSGMPKDRFSAEMPDATLATLKIQPSEPRDSAVYFCASGLGKGDTQYFGPGTRLTVL.

In this sample, this clone turned up a few times. The chain combines TRBV15 with TRBJ1-2, with TRBD1 as a possible D gene (5 bases). Trimming pared 0 bases from V and 8 bases from J, leaving 13 bases between. The germline gives CDR1 LNHNV, CDR2 YYDKDF (reference sequence). There are 14 residues in the CDR3. DNA for the CDR3: TGTGCCACCAGCAGAGATACAGTGCGGGGGGGCTACACCTTC. This sequence encodes CATSRDTVRGGYTF.

This clone was seen just once. The chain links TRBV28 to TRBJ1-6, with a weak D call TRBD1 (6 bases). V lost 6 bases and J 5 bases, leaving 14 bases between the germline ends. Germline-derived CDR1 and CDR2 are MDHEN and SYDVKM. There are 15 residues in the CDR3. The DNA of the CDR3 is TGTGCCAGCAGCCGTGGACAGCTTCATAATTCACCCCTCCACTTT. It translates to CASSRGQLHNSPLHF.

This clone was seen a few times. This chain connects TRBV15 to TRBJ1-2, with D tentatively TRBD1 (6 bases). This CDR3 is 15 amino acids long. Germline V gene data show CDR1 as LNHNV and CDR2 as YYDKDF (reference sequence). V was shortened by 0 bases and J by 4 bases, with 12 bases between the two germline ends. In DNA, the CDR3 is TGTGCCACCAGCAGAGAGTCAGGGGTCGTCTATGGCTACACCTTC. The encoded protein is CATSRESGVVYGYTF.

This chain connects TRBV18 to TRBJ2-2; TRBD1 aligns across 9 bases. CDR3 length equals 15 residues. J gave up 1 base and V 4 bases, and 1 base lay outside the gene matches. Per the germline V gene, CDR1 is KGHSH and CDR2 is LQKENI. Here the CDR3 reads CASSLGQGNTGELFF. CDR3 in DNA: TGTGCCAGCTCACTGGGACAGGGGAACACCGGGGAGCTGTTTTTT.

The rearrangement joins TRBV10-3 to TRBJ1-4; 7 bases map to TRBD1. In germline, CDR1 is ENHRY, CDR2 SYGVKD. This CDR3 comprises 15 residues. V dropped 5 bases and J dropped 5; count of bases not matched to a gene: 8. CDR3 loop: CAISPDRDRNEKLFF. The CDR3 DNA reads as TGTGCCATCAGTCCCGATCGGGACAGAAATGAAAAACTGTTTTTT.

This clone was seen only a few times. The J gene is TRBJ2-1, the V gene TRBV28; D not resolved. The V end lost 5 bases, the J end lost 1 base, and 12 bases lay between the germline ends. CDR1 is MDHEN, CDR2 SYDVKM, per germline. The CDR3 is 15 amino acids. The CDR3 nucleotides are TGTGCCAGCAGTCTAACCCTGGGGTCCTACAATGAGCAGTTCTTC. Translating it yields CASSLTLGSYNEQFF. The entire variable domain, with the rest obtained from reference TRBV28 and TRBJ2-1, is as follows: DVKVTQSSRYLVKRTGEKVFLECVQDMDHENMFWYRQDPGLGLRLIYFSYDVKMKEKGDIPEGYSVSREKKERFSLILESASTNQTSMYLCASSLTLGSYNEQFFGPGTRLTVL.